These T cell receptor beta chains were read from a single sample in a study of shared clonotypes between healthy human individuals. TCRdb's copy holds only in-frame clones and misses some; the assay was immunoSEQ multiplex PCR. The repertoire holds 650,000 to 800,000 clones, with roughly 94% as singletons. Sequenced input: naive CD8+ T cells sorted from blood. These receptors were taken from a man aged 25 to 40 in good health. Both conserved end residues are part of each CDR3. Each record gives: J gene, clone size, D gene, V gene, CDR3 protein, CDR3 DNA. A D gene is named only where the DNA matches it firmly. The size of a clone is reported for some rows only, either as once, few or many, or as a class for expanded clones.

j_call: TRBJ2-7
clone_size: NA
d_call: NA
v_call: TRBV2
cdr3_aa: CATATEQGPYEQYF
cdr3_nt: TGTGCCACCGCGACGGAACAGGGTCCCTACGAGCAGTACTTC

j_call: TRBJ2-3
clone_size: NA
d_call: NA
v_call: TRBV6-1
cdr3_aa: CASSEAIRRSGTDTQYF
cdr3_nt: TGTGCCAGCAGTGAAGCTATAAGGAGATCGGGCACAGATACGCAGTATTTT

j_call: TRBJ1-1
clone_size: NA
d_call: TRBD1
v_call: TRBV5-1
cdr3_aa: CASSLDRATEAFF
cdr3_nt: TGCGCCAGCAGCCTTGACAGGGCCACTGAAGCTTTCTTT

j_call: TRBJ1-3
clone_size: NA
d_call: TRBD1
v_call: TRBV7-9
cdr3_aa: CASSTVDRGNTIYF
cdr3_nt: TGTGCCAGCAGCACGGTGGACAGGGGAAACACCATATATTTT

j_call: TRBJ2-5
clone_size: NA
d_call: NA
v_call: TRBV5-6
cdr3_aa: CASSDGVFQETQYF
cdr3_nt: TGTGCCAGCAGCGACGGGGTTTTCCAAGAGACCCAGTACTTC

j_call: TRBJ2-4
clone_size: NA
d_call: NA
v_call: TRBV2
cdr3_aa: CASSEGRGQPRNIQYF
cdr3_nt: TGTGCCAGCAGTGAAGGGAGGGGACAGCCAAGAAACATTCAGTACTTC

j_call: TRBJ2-7
clone_size: NA
d_call: TRBD2
v_call: TRBV19
cdr3_aa: CASSIAPSGRSYEQYF
cdr3_nt: TGTGCCAGTAGTATAGCCCCTAGCGGGAGGTCCTACGAGCAGTACTTC

j_call: TRBJ1-5
clone_size: once
d_call: NA
v_call: TRBV19
cdr3_aa: CASSIFGGDNQPQHF
cdr3_nt: TGTGCCAGTAGTATTTTTGGGGGCGACAATCAGCCCCAGCATTTT

j_call: TRBJ2-7
clone_size: NA
d_call: TRBD1
v_call: TRBV30
cdr3_aa: CAWSPRTGKRVDEQYF
cdr3_nt: TGTGCCTGGAGTCCTCGGACAGGGAAGAGGGTCGACGAGCAGTACTTC

j_call: TRBJ2-2
clone_size: NA
d_call: NA
v_call: TRBV9
cdr3_aa: CASSVSGELFF
cdr3_nt: TGTGCCAGCAGCGTATCCGGGGAGCTGTTTTTT

j_call: TRBJ2-1
clone_size: NA
d_call: NA
v_call: TRBV29-1
cdr3_aa: CSVEGSGSYNEQFF
cdr3_nt: TGCAGCGTTGAAGGAAGCGGATCCTACAATGAGCAGTTCTTC

j_call: TRBJ1-1
clone_size: NA
d_call: NA
v_call: TRBV15
cdr3_aa: CAILDGSNTEAFF
cdr3_nt: TGTGCCATCCTAGACGGATCGAACACTGAAGCTTTCTTT

j_call: TRBJ2-3
clone_size: once
d_call: TRBD2
v_call: TRBV29-1
cdr3_aa: CSVEDLAGLAAYTDTQYF
cdr3_nt: TGCAGCGTTGAAGATTTGGCGGGACTAGCGGCTTACACAGATACGCAGTATTTT

j_call: TRBJ2-3
clone_size: NA
d_call: NA
v_call: TRBV5-6
cdr3_aa: CASSYIADSSTDTQYF
cdr3_nt: TGTGCCAGCAGCTATATAGCGGACTCTAGCACAGATACGCAGTATTTT

j_call: TRBJ2-1
clone_size: NA
d_call: TRBD1
v_call: TRBV19
cdr3_aa: CASSAYTGENEQFF
cdr3_nt: TGTGCCAGTAGTGCATACACAGGGGAGAATGAGCAGTTCTTC

j_call: TRBJ2-1
clone_size: NA
d_call: NA
v_call: TRBV25-1
cdr3_aa: CASSESRYSYNEQFF
cdr3_nt: TGTGCCAGCAGTGAATCAAGATACTCCTACAATGAGCAGTTCTTC

j_call: TRBJ2-7
clone_size: NA
d_call: NA
v_call: TRBV4-1
cdr3_aa: CASSQVNWRTYEQYF
cdr3_nt: TGCGCCAGCAGCCAAGTTAATTGGCGAACCTACGAGCAGTACTTC

j_call: TRBJ1-1
clone_size: NA
d_call: NA
v_call: TRBV6-6
cdr3_aa: CASSYGSEAFF
cdr3_nt: TGTGCCAGCAGTTACGGGTCAGAAGCTTTCTTT

j_call: TRBJ2-7
clone_size: NA
d_call: NA
v_call: TRBV4-1
cdr3_aa: CASSQDRVAYEQYF
cdr3_nt: TGCGCCAGCAGCCAAGACAGGGTAGCCTACGAGCAGTACTTC

j_call: TRBJ2-3
clone_size: NA
d_call: NA
v_call: TRBV9
cdr3_aa: CASSRSGLGGSTDTQYF
cdr3_nt: TGTGCCAGCAGCAGATCCGGGTTGGGGGGTAGCACAGATACGCAGTATTTT

j_call: TRBJ1-2
clone_size: NA
d_call: NA
v_call: TRBV2
cdr3_aa: CASSEGKAYGYTF
cdr3_nt: TGTGCCAGCAGTGAAGGGAAAGCCTATGGCTACACCTTC

j_call: TRBJ1-3
clone_size: many
d_call: NA
v_call: TRBV20-1
cdr3_aa: CSALGGTIYF
cdr3_nt: TGCAGTGCCCTCGGTGGCACCATATATTTT

j_call: TRBJ2-7
clone_size: once
d_call: TRBD2
v_call: TRBV7-9
cdr3_aa: CASRPPQAGGEQYF
cdr3_nt: TGTGCCAGCAGACCCCCCCAGGCGGGGGGCGAGCAGTACTTC

j_call: TRBJ2-5
clone_size: NA
d_call: NA
v_call: TRBV6-1
cdr3_aa: CASSETIFLGHQAETQYF
cdr3_nt: TGTGCCAGCAGTGAGACGATTTTTTTGGGACATCAAGCAGAGACCCAGTACTTC

j_call: TRBJ2-3
clone_size: NA
d_call: NA
v_call: TRBV29-1
cdr3_aa: CSVEDLGSTQYF
cdr3_nt: TGCAGCGTTGAAGATCTAGGTAGTACGCAGTATTTT

j_call: TRBJ2-1
clone_size: NA
d_call: TRBD1
v_call: TRBV4-1
cdr3_aa: CASSQRWTGGPGEQFF
cdr3_nt: TGCGCCAGCAGCCAGAGGTGGACAGGCGGGCCTGGTGAGCAGTTCTTC

j_call: TRBJ2-3
clone_size: NA
d_call: TRBD2
v_call: TRBV7-8
cdr3_aa: CASSTLGGGPSADTQYF
cdr3_nt: TGTGCCAGCAGCACCTTGGGGGGAGGGCCCTCGGCAGATACGCAGTATTTT

j_call: TRBJ1-3
clone_size: NA
d_call: TRBD1
v_call: TRBV10-3
cdr3_aa: CAVAATGSSGNTIYF
cdr3_nt: TGTGCCGTAGCCGCGACAGGGAGCTCTGGAAACACCATATATTTT

j_call: TRBJ2-2
clone_size: NA
d_call: NA
v_call: TRBV19
cdr3_aa: CASSMAGVAGELFF
cdr3_nt: TGTGCCAGTAGTATGGCCGGGGTGGCCGGGGAGCTGTTTTTT

j_call: TRBJ2-2
clone_size: NA
d_call: TRBD2
v_call: TRBV2
cdr3_aa: CASSYSGTSLFPGELFF
cdr3_nt: TGTGCCAGCAGTTACTCCGGGACTAGCTTATTCCCCGGGGAGCTGTTTTTT

j_call: TRBJ2-7
clone_size: NA
d_call: NA
v_call: TRBV10-1
cdr3_aa: CASSEGLSEQYF
cdr3_nt: TGCGCCAGCAGTGAGGGCCTCTCGGAGCAGTACTTC

j_call: TRBJ2-7
clone_size: NA
d_call: TRBD2
v_call: TRBV27
cdr3_aa: CASSLLLAGGPVEQYF
cdr3_nt: TGTGCCAGCAGTTTATTATTAGCGGGAGGGCCGGTCGAGCAGTACTTC

j_call: TRBJ1-5
clone_size: NA
d_call: NA
v_call: TRBV27
cdr3_aa: CASSLLGKSNQPQHF
cdr3_nt: TGTGCCAGCAGTTTACTGGGGAAAAGCAATCAGCCCCAGCATTTT

j_call: TRBJ2-5
clone_size: once
d_call: TRBD2
v_call: TRBV29-1
cdr3_aa: CSVETAGSGYQETQYF
cdr3_nt: TGCAGCGTTGAGACGGCGGGTAGCGGGTACCAAGAGACCCAGTACTTC

j_call: TRBJ2-3
clone_size: NA
d_call: NA
v_call: TRBV7-2
cdr3_aa: CASSLVGGPDTQYF
cdr3_nt: TGTGCCAGCAGCTTAGTGGGGGGTCCAGATACGCAGTATTTT

j_call: TRBJ2-3
clone_size: once
d_call: NA
v_call: TRBV5-1
cdr3_aa: CASSFTGRSTDTQYF
cdr3_nt: TGCGCCAGCAGCTTTACAGGACGAAGCACAGATACGCAGTATTTT

j_call: TRBJ2-7
clone_size: few
d_call: NA
v_call: TRBV4-3
cdr3_aa: CASSQYGGSYEQYF
cdr3_nt: TGCGCCAGCAGCCAATACGGGGGCTCCTACGAGCAGTACTTC

j_call: TRBJ2-3
clone_size: NA
d_call: TRBD2
v_call: TRBV7-6
cdr3_aa: CASSGSGSLLADTQYF
cdr3_nt: TGTGCCAGCAGCGGTAGCGGGAGTCTTTTAGCAGATACGCAGTATTTT

j_call: TRBJ1-2
clone_size: few
d_call: TRBD1
v_call: TRBV5-8
cdr3_aa: CASSSRQGAARGYTF
cdr3_nt: TGTGCCAGCAGCTCTAGACAGGGGGCGGCGAGAGGCTACACCTTC

j_call: TRBJ2-1
clone_size: NA
d_call: TRBD1
v_call: TRBV12-5
cdr3_aa: CASGFGQGAGNEQFF
cdr3_nt: TGTGCTAGTGGTTTCGGCCAGGGGGCAGGGAATGAGCAGTTCTTC

j_call: TRBJ2-7
clone_size: NA
d_call: NA
v_call: TRBV7-9
cdr3_aa: CATRGGYEQYF
cdr3_nt: TGTGCTACCCGGGGAGGCTACGAGCAGTACTTC

j_call: TRBJ2-5
clone_size: NA
d_call: TRBD1
v_call: TRBV2
cdr3_aa: CASSVGQGGETQYF
cdr3_nt: TGTGCCAGCAGTGTGGGACAGGGTGGGGAGACCCAGTACTTC

j_call: TRBJ2-1
clone_size: NA
d_call: NA
v_call: TRBV6-6
cdr3_aa: CASSYSIEGDDEQFF
cdr3_nt: TGTGCCAGCAGTTACTCGATTGAGGGGGACGATGAGCAGTTCTTC

j_call: TRBJ2-3
clone_size: NA
d_call: NA
v_call: TRBV29-1
cdr3_aa: CSVEGRQDRTDTQYF
cdr3_nt: TGCAGCGTTGAAGGGCGACAGGACCGCACAGATACGCAGTATTTT

j_call: TRBJ2-1
clone_size: NA
d_call: TRBD2
v_call: TRBV9
cdr3_aa: CASSGGLAGGYNEQFF
cdr3_nt: TGTGCCAGCAGCGGGGGACTAGCGGGAGGATACAATGAGCAGTTCTTC

j_call: TRBJ2-7
clone_size: NA
d_call: TRBD1
v_call: TRBV9
cdr3_aa: CASDDPGQGSYEQYF
cdr3_nt: TGTGCCAGCGACGATCCGGGACAGGGATCCTACGAGCAGTACTTC

j_call: TRBJ2-1
clone_size: NA
d_call: NA
v_call: TRBV10-1
cdr3_aa: CASSESGGTTYNEQFF
cdr3_nt: TGCGCCAGCAGTGAGAGTGGCGGGACCACCTACAATGAGCAGTTCTTC

j_call: TRBJ2-1
clone_size: NA
d_call: NA
v_call: TRBV27
cdr3_aa: CASSYGATYNEQFF
cdr3_nt: TGTGCCAGCAGTTACGGCGCAACCTACAATGAGCAGTTCTTC

j_call: TRBJ2-7
clone_size: NA
d_call: TRBD1
v_call: TRBV19
cdr3_aa: CASSTRQGPTFYEQYF
cdr3_nt: TGTGCCAGTAGTACCCGACAGGGTCCAACTTTCTACGAGCAGTACTTC